The 15 T cell receptor beta chains below come from one sample, sequenced in a study of regulatory T cells in long-lasting Graves disease. Through Arm-PCR of CDR3 regions and iRepertoire HTBI primers, TCR beta libraries were built. TCRdb fed the multiplex PCR reads into MiXCR, producing one record per CDR3 protein. The table lists 200,000 to 250,000 distinct CDR3 sequences, about 16% of them singletons, with approximately 20% in the top ten. Time point indicated: newly diagnosed GD, antithyroid drugs for less than 3 months. The authors made the TCR library using RNA they extracted from PBMCs. The sequenced sample was peripheral blood mononuclear cells (PBMCs), obtained at new diagnosis, from a patient treated with antithyroid drugs. These receptors came from a female donor with Graves disease.

This clonotype has a count of ten or more. The chain employs TRBV6-2 or TRBV6-3 and TRBJ1-6; D is undetermined. The CDR3 runs to 15 residues. Looked up from germline, CDR1 is MNHEY and CDR2 is SVGEGT. V lost 1 base and J 7 bases, leaving 11 bases between the germline ends. The DNA for the CDR3 is TGTGCCAGCAGTTACTGGAGAGCGCAGAATTCACCCCTCCACTTT. Translation gives CASSYWRAQNSPLHF.

At least ten counts were recorded for this clonotype. This rearrangement joins TRBV19 to TRBJ2-5; D perhaps matches TRBD2 (5 bases). CDR1 is LNHDA, CDR2 SQIVND, per germline (reference sequence). CDR3 length: 12 amino acids. V lost 3 bases and J 6 bases, leaving 8 bases between the germline ends. The CDR3 DNA reads TGTGCCAGTAGTATCTCCGGGAAGACCCAGTACTTC. It yields the protein CASSISGKTQYF.

This clonotype was picked up many times. J is TRBJ1-6 and V is TRBV30; D remains unclear. CDR3 size: 13 residues. CDR1 and CDR2 (germline): GTSNPN, SVGIG (reference sequence). The V end was cut by 1 base, the J end by 8 bases, with 9 bases between. CDR3 sequence (DNA): TGTGCCTGGAGTGCGACTGGGGATTCACCCCTCCACTTT. This codes for CAWSATGDSPLHF.

This clonotype has more than one count but fewer than ten. V is TRBV7-9 and J is TRBJ2-2; 14 nucleotides line up with TRBD2. The CDR3 has 16 residues. Trimming removed 4 bases from V and 7 bases from J; junction bases left unmatched: 5. Germline V lookup: CDR1 SEHNR, CDR2 FQNEAQ (reference sequence). Here the CDR3 reads CASSWGLAGAGGELFF. The CDR3 bases are TGTGCCAGCAGCTGGGGACTAGCGGGAGCAGGCGGGGAGCTGTTTTTT.

This clonotype appeared many times. The V and J genes are TRBV30 and TRBJ2-7, with TRBD2 as a possible D gene (6 bases). The ends were cut back, 1 base at V and 0 bases at J, with 10 bases in the middle. CDR1 GTSNPN and CDR2 SVGIG come from the germline V gene (reference sequence). The CDR3 is 14 residues long. The CDR3 DNA reads TGTGCCTGGAGTGGCCAAGCGGGCTCCTACGAGCAGTACTTC. Its protein is CAWSGQAGSYEQYF.

In this sample, this clonotype turned up many times. The chain links TRBV2 to TRBJ1-2; perhaps TRBD1 as D (5 bases). The CDR3 is 17 amino acids. Germline CDR1 is SNHLY and CDR2 is FYNNEI. V was cut by 3 bases and J by 8 bases, with 25 bases left in between. The CDR3 DNA reads as TGTGCCAGCAGTGACCTGGGGCTACCCGATTTTGTTGGCGGCTACACCTTC. Translation gives CASSDLGLPDFVGGYTF. The variable domain in full, with the rest retrieved from reference TRBV2 and TRBJ1-2, is EPEVTQTPSHQVTQMGQEVILRCVPISNHLYFYWYRQILGQKVEFLVSFYNNEISEKSEIFDDQFSVERPDGSNFTLKIRSTKLEDSAMYFCASSDLGLPDFVGGYTFGSGTRLTVV.

This clonotype came up once. V gene TRBV5-6 combines with J gene TRBJ1-5; a weak D match, TRBD1 (5 bases). CDR1 is SGHDT, CDR2 YYEEEE, per germline. With 4 bases removed from V and 5 bases from J, the gap between germline ends came to 10 bases. This CDR3 spans 13 amino acids. In DNA form, the CDR3 reads TGTGCCAGCAGCGGACATCCCGATCAGCCCCAGCATTTT. It yields the protein CASSGHPDQPQHF.

This clonotype appeared a few times. V and J are TRBV7-3 and TRBJ2-7; TRBD1 matches 11 bases. CDR3 length equals 14 residues. Germline assignment: CDR1 SGHTA and CDR2 FQGTGA. V shed 5 bases, J shed 2 bases, and the junction held 2 bases outside the gene matches. CDR3 in amino acids: CASSAGQGAYEQYF. The CDR3 DNA is TGTGCCAGCAGCGCGGGACAGGGGGCCTACGAGCAGTACTTC.

This clonotype showed up just a few times. The chain joins TRBV20-1 to TRBJ1-5; D not resolved. Trimming left V 0 bases short and J 7 bases short, with 10 bases between. CDR3 length: 13 residues. Germline values: CDR1 DFQATT, CDR2 SNEGSKA (reference sequence). The CDR3 region has the DNA TGCAGTGCTAGAGAACGGTTCGGGCAGCCCCAGCATTTT. It specifies CSARERFGQPQHF.

This clonotype was found a few times. This chain joins TRBV10-3 and TRBJ2-3; no clear D. The CDR3 loop spans 17 amino acids. The V end was cut by 10 bases, the J end by 2 bases, with 25 bases between. Germline V gene sequence: CDR1 ENHRY, CDR2 SYGVKD. The CDR3 region is CASRRVTLTQTTDTQYF. The DNA for the CDR3 is TGTGCCAGCAGGCGCGTGACCCTTACACAAACCACAGATACGCAGTATTTT.

As concerns this clonotype: A far larger clone is one base from this, pointing to a likely read error. This chain connects TRBV18 to TRBJ2-1; D may be TRBD1 (6 bases). This CDR3 is 12 amino acids long. The germline gives CDR1 KGHSH, CDR2 LQKENI. CDR3 region: CASSTNRDTVVF. The CDR3 DNA sequence: TGTGCCAGCTCAACTAACCGGGACACGGTTGTCTTC.

This clonotype showed up just a few times. This is likely an artifact of a read error, given a far larger clone one base away. The chain combines TRBV6-1 with TRBJ2-5; D tentatively reads TRBD1 or TRBD2 (5 bases each). The CDR3 totals 17 residues. In germline, CDR1 is MNHNS, CDR2 SASEGT. The V end lost 3 bases, the J end lost 2 bases, and 19 bases lay between the germline ends. CDR3: CASSESIGERGQETQYF. The CDR3, as DNA: TGTGCCAGCAGTGAGTCGATCGGGGAAAGGGGACAAGAGACCCAGTACTTC.

The V and J genes are TRBV28 and TRBJ1-1; D unresolved. The CDR3 length is 14 residues. The V and J ends lost 8 bases and 7 bases respectively, with 20 bases between them. From germline, CDR1 is MDHEN and CDR2 SYDVKM. The CDR3 sequence: CASEKGEGNIEAFF. CDR3 coding DNA: TGTGCCAGCGAGAAGGGAGAAGGAAATATTGAAGCTTTCTTT.

This clonotype was seen repeatedly, ten times or more. The chain recombines TRBV7-2 with TRBJ2-3, with 8 positions matching TRBD2. After removal of 0 bases from V and 6 bases from J, the junction contained 8 bases not matched to a gene. The V gene's germline CDR1 is SGHTA and CDR2 FQGNSA. The CDR3 loop spans 16 amino acids. CDR3 DNA: TGTGCCAGCAGCTTAGCCATTTCGGGGGGGCTGGATACGCAGTATTTT. It translates to CASSLAISGGLDTQYF.

This clonotype was seen repeatedly, ten times or more. The J gene is TRBJ1-5, the V gene TRBV19; D is possibly TRBD1 (5 bases). V was pared by 7 bases and J by 2 bases, with 24 bases between. The CDR3 sequence is 18 residues long. In germline, CDR1 is LNHDA, CDR2 SQIVND (reference sequence). The DNA of the CDR3 is TGTGCCAGTAAATATCGTCTGGGACGGCAAATCGGCAATCAGCCCCAGCATTTT. Translated, it gives CASKYRLGRQIGNQPQHF.